The 18 T cell receptor beta chains given below trace back to one sample, sequenced in a study of somatic mutations in cytotoxic T cells in rheumatoid arthritis. The protocol was immunoSEQ multiplex PCR, while the TCRdb copy is restricted to in-frame clones and leaves out a portion. The table has more than 11,000 clones, over 65% seen once; the top ten hold around 28%. The sample consisted of CD8+ T cells sorted from blood. These receptors were taken from an adult with rheumatoid arthritis.

The chain has TRBV19 and TRBJ2-2, with D tentatively TRBD1 (6 bases). The CDR3 is 19 amino acids. Germline V gene sequence: CDR1 LNHDA, CDR2 SQIVND (reference sequence). Trimming took off 5 bases at V and 0 bases at J, with 22 bases between the two ends. CDR3 residues: CASSSTGTYLLTNTGELFF. CDR3 bases: TGTGCCAGTAGTTCCACCGGGACATACTTACTTACGAACACCGGGGAGCTGTTTTTT. Based on the CDR3 plus reference TRBV19 and TRBJ2-2, the full variable domain is DGGITQSPKYLFRKEGQNVTLSCEQNLNHDAMYWYRQDPGQGLRLIYYSQIVNDFQKGDIAEGYSVSREKKESFPLTVTSAQKNPTAFYLCASSSTGTYLLTNTGELFFGEGSRLTVL.

The chain uses TRBV7-9 and TRBJ1-1; the match to TRBD1 covers 7 bases. V was clipped by 4 bases and J by 3 bases; unmatched bases: 5. The CDR3 is 14 residues long. CDR1 SEHNR and CDR2 FQNEAQ come from the germline V gene (reference sequence). The CDR3 DNA reads as TGTGCCAGCAGCTCGGGACAGTTTTACACTGAAGCTTTCTTT. It encodes CASSSGQFYTEAFF.

This chain connects TRBV19 to TRBJ2-1, with TRBD2 matching 8 bases. Trimming took 3 bases from V and 8 from J; bases not matched to a gene: 6. The germline CDR1 and CDR2 sequences are LNHDA and SQIVND (reference sequence). This CDR3 has 14 residues. DNA of the CDR3: TGTGCCAGTAGTATTACGGGGGGGGTCGATGAGCAGTTCTTC. It translates to CASSITGGVDEQFF.

V usage is TRBV28 and J usage is TRBJ2-5; 8 nucleotides line up with TRBD1. CDR3 length: 16 amino acids. Germline V gene data show CDR1 as MDHEN and CDR2 as SYDVKM. Trimming cost V 4 bases and J 5 bases; bases outside gene matches: 12. CDR3 residues: CASSSSLQGEWETQYF. The CDR3 DNA follows: TGTGCCAGCAGTTCCAGCCTACAGGGGGAATGGGAGACCCAGTACTTC.

This chain uses TRBV4-2 with TRBJ1-5, with a tentative D call TRBD1 (5 bases). The CDR3 runs 14 residues. Trimming shortened V by 3 bases and J by 1 base, and 7 bases separated the two germline ends. Germline lookup yields CDR1 LGHNA and CDR2 YNFKEQ. The CDR3 sequence: CASSQGGSNQPQHF. CDR3 DNA: TGTGCCAGCAGCCAGGGGGGGAGCAATCAGCCCCAGCATTTT.

The CDR3 sequence: CASSPGQGNPEAFF. DNA for the CDR3: TGTGCCAGCAGCCCAGGACAGGGAAATCCTGAAGCTTTCTTT. V is TRBV5-4 and J is TRBJ1-1; 8 bases map to TRBD1. V was pared by 4 bases and J by 6 bases, with 8 bases of the junction left unmatched. The CDR3 loop spans 14 amino acids. Germline CDR1 and CDR2: SGHNT and YYREEE (reference sequence).

This clone was picked up a small number of times. The chain carries TRBV9 and TRBJ1-2; D remains unclear. This CDR3 is built from 13 residues. Germline CDR1 is SGDLS and CDR2 is YYNGEE. The ends were cut back, 3 bases at V and 0 bases at J, with 6 bases in the middle. The CDR3 DNA sequence: TGTGCCAGCAGCGCGGGCTCTAACTATGGCTACACCTTC. Translation gives CASSAGSNYGYTF. The full variable domain, its missing parts supplied by reference TRBV9 and TRBJ1-2, is DSGVTQTPKHLITATGQRVTLRCSPRSGDLSVYWYQQSLDQGLQFLIQYYNGEERAKGNILERFSAQQFPDLHSELNLSSLELGDSALYFCASSAGSNYGYTFGSGTRLTVV.

The V and J genes are TRBV27 and TRBJ1-5; the match to TRBD1 covers 9 bases. The germline CDR1 and CDR2 sequences are MNHEY and SMNVEV (reference sequence). CDR3 size: 14 residues. V lost 5 bases and J lost 6; bases outside the gene matches: 5. CDR3 DNA: TGTGCCAGCAGTCCGGGGACAGGGACTCAGCCCCAGCATTTT. This encodes CASSPGTGTQPQHF.

The V gene is TRBV7-9, the J gene TRBJ2-5; 9 nucleotides agree with TRBD1. In germline, CDR1 is SEHNR, CDR2 FQNEAQ (reference sequence). The CDR3 is 14 amino acids. V lost 4 bases to trimming and J lost 5 bases; unmatched junction nucleotides: 5. CDR3 loop: CASSSPGQGETQYF. Written as DNA, the CDR3 is TGTGCCAGCAGCTCTCCGGGACAGGGTGAGACCCAGTACTTC.

In its sample, this clone ranks as medium-sized (0.01 to 0.1%). The sample has other DNA sequences that encode this CDR3 too. This chain links TRBV28 with TRBJ2-7; possibly TRBD1 for D (6 bases). Trimming removed 4 bases from V and 0 bases from J, with 10 bases in between. Germline CDR1 is MDHEN and CDR2 is SYDVKM. The CDR3 loop spans 14 amino acids. CDR3 sequence: CASSYRDNSYEQYF. The CDR3 DNA sequence: TGTGCCAGCAGTTACCGGGACAACTCCTACGAGCAGTACTTC.

The chain couples TRBV27 to TRBJ2-5, with D possibly matching TRBD2 (6 bases). Deletions cut 2 bases from V and 5 bases from J, with 15 bases between. Germline CDR1 reads MNHEY; CDR2 reads SMNVEV (reference sequence). The CDR3 is 15 amino acids. DNA for the CDR3: TGTGCCAGCAGTTTAACCCCCGGGGGATGGGAGACCCAGTACTTC. It is translated as CASSLTPGGWETQYF.

This rearrangement joins TRBV9 to TRBJ1-2; D remains ambiguous. The CDR3 is 12 residues long. V lost 4 bases and J lost 5, with 9 bases in between. CDR1 and CDR2 from the germline V gene are SGDLS and YYNGEE. This CDR3 is CASSNREYGYTF. The CDR3 DNA is TGTGCCAGCAGCAATAGGGAATATGGCTACACCTTC. Filled out from reference TRBV9 and TRBJ1-2, the complete variable domain reads DSGVTQTPKHLITATGQRVTLRCSPRSGDLSVYWYQQSLDQGLQFLIQYYNGEERAKGNILERFSAQQFPDLHSELNLSSLELGDSALYFCASSNREYGYTFGSGTRLTVV.

The chain combines TRBV28 with TRBJ1-2; 7 bases fit TRBD1. Germline values: CDR1 MDHEN, CDR2 SYDVKM. The CDR3 extends over 16 amino acids. J was trimmed by 4 bases and V by 3 bases; bases with no gene match: 11. The CDR3 loop is CASSFDRVVGSYGYTF. The CDR3 DNA reads TGTGCCAGCAGTTTTGACAGGGTTGTTGGTAGCTATGGCTACACCTTC.

This clone was counted a single time. This chain uses TRBV7-6 with TRBJ1-5, with 7 nucleotides matching TRBD1. Germline-derived CDR1 and CDR2 are SGHVS and FNYEAQ. V was clipped by 2 bases and J by 3 bases; unmatched bases: 4. The CDR3 runs 15 residues. DNA for the CDR3: TGTGCCAGCAGCTTACGGACAGGCCTCAATCAGCCCCAGCATTTT. Translating gives CASSLRTGLNQPQHF.

This chain connects TRBV28 to TRBJ2-5; D possibly corresponds to TRBD2 (6 bases). The CDR3 has 15 residues. Germline V lookup: CDR1 MDHEN, CDR2 SYDVKM. The germline V and J ends were trimmed by 5 bases and 1 base, with 14 bases remaining between them. CDR3 bases: TGTGCCAGCAGTCCAGGTGGGACTGGCCAAGAGACCCAGTACTTC. Amino acid sequence: CASSPGGTGQETQYF.

The rearrangement joins TRBV6-5 to TRBJ2-7, with D possibly TRBD1 on 5 matching bases. The CDR3 is made up of 14 amino acids. The V gene lost 2 bases and the J gene lost 0 bases, with 8 bases spanning the gap. Germline assignment: CDR1 MNHEY and CDR2 SVGAGI. CDR3 sequence (DNA): TGTGCCAGCAGTTACGGAGACAGCTCCTACGAGCAGTACTTC. Translation gives CASSYGDSSYEQYF.

This clone came up a few times. The CDR3 DNA follows: TGTGCCAGCAGCTTAGGTCAGCACGACACAGATACGCAGTATTTT. This gives the protein CASSLGQHDTDTQYF. The chain uses TRBV11-1 and TRBJ2-3; D unclear. The CDR3 runs 15 residues. V dropped 1 base and J dropped 2 bases, with 10 bases sitting between them. CDR1 is SGHAT and CDR2 is FQDESV in the germline V gene (reference sequence).

This clone turned up a few times. The rearrangement joins TRBV4-1 to TRBJ1-6; the D is unclear. The CDR3 is made up of 15 amino acids. The V gene lost 3 bases and the J gene lost 4 bases, with 10 bases spanning the gap. CDR1 and CDR2 (germline): MGHRA, YSYEKL. The CDR3 loop is CASSQAGLYNSPLHF. The CDR3 DNA is TGCGCCAGCAGCCAGGCTGGGTTGTATAATTCACCCCTCCACTTT.